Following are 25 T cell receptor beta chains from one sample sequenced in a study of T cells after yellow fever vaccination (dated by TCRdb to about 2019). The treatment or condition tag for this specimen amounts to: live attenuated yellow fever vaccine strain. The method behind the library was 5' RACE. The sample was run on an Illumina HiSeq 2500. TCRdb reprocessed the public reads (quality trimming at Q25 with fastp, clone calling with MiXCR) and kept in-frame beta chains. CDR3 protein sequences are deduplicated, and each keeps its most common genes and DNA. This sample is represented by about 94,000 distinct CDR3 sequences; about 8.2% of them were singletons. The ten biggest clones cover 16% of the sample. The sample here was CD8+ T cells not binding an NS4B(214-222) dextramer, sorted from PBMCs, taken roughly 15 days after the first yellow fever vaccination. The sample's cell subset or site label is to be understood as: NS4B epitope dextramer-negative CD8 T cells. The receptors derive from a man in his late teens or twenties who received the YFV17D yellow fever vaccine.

CDR3 nucleotide sequence: TGTGCCAGCAGCCGAGTGGACAGCTACGAGCAGTACGTC. Protein product: CASSRVDSYEQYV. This chain connects TRBV7-9 to TRBJ2-7, with a possible D match to TRBD1 (6 bases). Looked up from germline, CDR1 is SEHNR and CDR2 is FQNEAQ (reference sequence). Trimming took off 5 bases at V and 3 bases at J, with 11 bases between the two ends. The CDR3 loop spans 13 amino acids.

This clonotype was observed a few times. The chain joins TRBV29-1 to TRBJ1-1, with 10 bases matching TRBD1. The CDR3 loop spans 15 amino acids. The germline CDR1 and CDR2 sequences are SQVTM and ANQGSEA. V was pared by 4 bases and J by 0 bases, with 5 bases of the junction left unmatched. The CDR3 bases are TGCAGCGTTGGAGGGACAGGGGATTTGAACACTGAAGCTTTCTTT. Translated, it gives CSVGGTGDLNTEAFF.

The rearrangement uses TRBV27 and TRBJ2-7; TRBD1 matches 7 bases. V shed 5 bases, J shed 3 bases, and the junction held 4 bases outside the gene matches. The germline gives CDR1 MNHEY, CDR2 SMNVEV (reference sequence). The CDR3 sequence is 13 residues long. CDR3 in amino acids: CASSPYRGYEQYF. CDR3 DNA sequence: TGTGCCAGCAGTCCCTACAGGGGCTACGAGCAGTACTTC.

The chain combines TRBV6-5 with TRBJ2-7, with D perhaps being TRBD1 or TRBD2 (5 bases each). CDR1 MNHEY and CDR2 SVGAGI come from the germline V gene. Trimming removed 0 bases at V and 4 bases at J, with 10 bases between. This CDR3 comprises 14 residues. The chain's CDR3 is CASSYSGVGYEQYV. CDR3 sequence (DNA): TGTGCCAGCAGTTACTCGGGGGTCGGATACGAGCAGTACGTC.

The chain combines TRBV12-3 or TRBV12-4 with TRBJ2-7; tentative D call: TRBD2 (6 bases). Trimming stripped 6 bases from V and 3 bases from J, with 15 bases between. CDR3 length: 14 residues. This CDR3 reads CASSPGDVSYEQYF. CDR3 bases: TGTGCCAGCAGCCCGGGGGACGTTAGCTACGAGCAGTACTTC.

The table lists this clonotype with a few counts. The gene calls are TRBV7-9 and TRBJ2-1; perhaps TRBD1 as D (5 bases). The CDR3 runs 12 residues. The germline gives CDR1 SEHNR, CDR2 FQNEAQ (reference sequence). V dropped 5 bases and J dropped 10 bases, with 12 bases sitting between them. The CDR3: CASSIRVREQFF. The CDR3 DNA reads TGTGCCAGCAGCATCAGGGTTCGAGAGCAGTTCTTC.

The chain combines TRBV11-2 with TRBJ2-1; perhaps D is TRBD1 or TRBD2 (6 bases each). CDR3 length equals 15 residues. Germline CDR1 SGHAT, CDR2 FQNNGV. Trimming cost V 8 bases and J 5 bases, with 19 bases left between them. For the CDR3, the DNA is TGTGCCAGCGCCGAGGGTGGGGGGCCGCACAATGAGCAGTTCTTC. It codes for CASAEGGGPHNEQFF. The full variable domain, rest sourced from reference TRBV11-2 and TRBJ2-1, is EAGVAQSPRYKIIEKRQSVAFWCNPISGHATLYWYQQILGQGPKLLIQFQNNGVVDDSQLPKDRFSAERLKGVDSTLKIQPAKLEDSAVYLCASAEGGGPHNEQFFGPGTRLTVL.

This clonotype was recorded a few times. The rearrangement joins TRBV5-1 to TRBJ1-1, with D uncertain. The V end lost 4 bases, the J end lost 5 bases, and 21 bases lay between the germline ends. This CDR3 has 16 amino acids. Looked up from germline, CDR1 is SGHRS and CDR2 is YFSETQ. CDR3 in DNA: TGCGCCAGCAGCCTGGCCGATCCGGCGCTGGGTACTGAAGCTTTCTTT. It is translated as CASSLADPALGTEAFF.

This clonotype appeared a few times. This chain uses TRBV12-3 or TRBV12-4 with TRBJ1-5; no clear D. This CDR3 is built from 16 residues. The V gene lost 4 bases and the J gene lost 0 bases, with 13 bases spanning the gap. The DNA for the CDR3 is TGTGCCAGCAGTTCGAGCACGCTATATAGCAATCAGCCCCAGCATTTT. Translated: CASSSSTLYSNQPQHF.

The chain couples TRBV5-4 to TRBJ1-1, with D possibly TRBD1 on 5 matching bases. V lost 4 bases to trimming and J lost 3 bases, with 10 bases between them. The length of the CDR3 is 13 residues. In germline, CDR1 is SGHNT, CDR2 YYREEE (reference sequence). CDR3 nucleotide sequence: TGTGCCAGCAGCCGGTGGGGGGACACTGAAGCTTTCTTT. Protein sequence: CASSRWGDTEAFF.

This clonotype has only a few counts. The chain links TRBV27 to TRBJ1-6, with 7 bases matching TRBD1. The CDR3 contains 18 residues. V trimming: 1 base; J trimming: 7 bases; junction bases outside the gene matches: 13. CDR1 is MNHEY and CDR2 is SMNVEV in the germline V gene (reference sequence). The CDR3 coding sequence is TGTGCCAGCAGTTTATACCTTCCTCCCGGACAGGAGAATTCACCCCTCCACTTT. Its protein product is CASSLYLPPGQENSPLHF.

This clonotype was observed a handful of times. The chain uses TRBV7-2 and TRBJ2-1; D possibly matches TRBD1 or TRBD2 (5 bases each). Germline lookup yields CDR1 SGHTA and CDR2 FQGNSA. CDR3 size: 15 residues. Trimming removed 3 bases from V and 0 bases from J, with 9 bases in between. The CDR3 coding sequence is TGTGCCAGCAGCTTTGGGGGACCCTCCTACAATGAGCAGTTCTTC. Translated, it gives CASSFGGPSYNEQFF. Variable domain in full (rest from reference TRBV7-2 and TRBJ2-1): GAGVSQSPSNKVTEKGKDVELRCDPISGHTALYWYRQSLGQGLEFLIYFQGNSAPDKSGLPSDRFSAERTGGSVSTLTIQRTQQEDSAVYLCASSFGGPSYNEQFFGPGTRLTVL.

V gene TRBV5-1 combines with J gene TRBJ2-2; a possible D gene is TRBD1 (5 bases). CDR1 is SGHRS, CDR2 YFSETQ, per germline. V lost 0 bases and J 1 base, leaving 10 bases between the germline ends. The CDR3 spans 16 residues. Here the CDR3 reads CASSLVQARNTGELFF. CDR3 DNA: TGCGCCAGCAGCTTGGTACAGGCCCGGAACACCGGGGAGCTGTTTTTT.

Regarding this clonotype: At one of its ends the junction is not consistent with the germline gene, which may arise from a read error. As DNA, the CDR3 is TGTACCAGCAGTTTGACCGCGGCAACTAGGGCTAGGGACACTGAAGCTTTCTTT. The encoded protein is CTSSLTAATRARDTEAFF. The chain has TRBV2 and TRBJ1-1; D is undetermined. This CDR3 has 18 amino acids. Germline CDR1 reads SNHLY; CDR2 reads FYNNEI.

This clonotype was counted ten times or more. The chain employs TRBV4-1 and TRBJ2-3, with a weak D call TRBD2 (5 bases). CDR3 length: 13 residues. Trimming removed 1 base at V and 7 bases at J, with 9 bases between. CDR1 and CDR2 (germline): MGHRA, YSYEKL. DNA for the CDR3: TGCGCCAGCAGCCAAGTACTAGGCCATACGCAGTATTTT. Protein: CASSQVLGHTQYF.

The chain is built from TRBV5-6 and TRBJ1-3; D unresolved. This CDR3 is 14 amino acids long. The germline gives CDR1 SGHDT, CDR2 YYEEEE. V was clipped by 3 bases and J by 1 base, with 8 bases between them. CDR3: CASSSHISGNTIYF. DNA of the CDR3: TGTGCCAGCAGCTCCCACATATCTGGAAACACCATATATTTT.

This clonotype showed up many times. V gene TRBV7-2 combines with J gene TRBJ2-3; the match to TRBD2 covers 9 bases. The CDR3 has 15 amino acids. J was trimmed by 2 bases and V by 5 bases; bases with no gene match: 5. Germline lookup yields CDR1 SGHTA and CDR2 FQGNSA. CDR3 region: CASSLSGGYTDTQYF. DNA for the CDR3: TGTGCCAGCAGCCTTAGCGGGGGATACACAGATACGCAGTATTTT. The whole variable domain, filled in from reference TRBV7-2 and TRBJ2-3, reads GAGVSQSPSNKVTEKGKDVELRCDPISGHTALYWYRQSLGQGLEFLIYFQGNSAPDKSGLPSDRFSAERTGGSVSTLTIQRTQQEDSAVYLCASSLSGGYTDTQYFGPGTRLTVL.

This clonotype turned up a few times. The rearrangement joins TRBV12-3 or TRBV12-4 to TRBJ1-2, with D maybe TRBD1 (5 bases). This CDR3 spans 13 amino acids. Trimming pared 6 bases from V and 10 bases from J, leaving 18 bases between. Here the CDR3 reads CASSPTGAVAYTF. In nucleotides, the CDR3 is TGTGCCAGCAGCCCCACCGGGGCGGTGGCCTACACCTTC.

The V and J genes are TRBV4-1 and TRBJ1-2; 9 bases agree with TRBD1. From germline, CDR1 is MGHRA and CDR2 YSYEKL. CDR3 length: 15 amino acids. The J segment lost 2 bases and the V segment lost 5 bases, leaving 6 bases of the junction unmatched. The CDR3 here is CASSDAGTGNYGYTF. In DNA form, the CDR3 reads TGCGCCAGCAGCGATGCCGGGACAGGGAACTATGGCTACACCTTC.

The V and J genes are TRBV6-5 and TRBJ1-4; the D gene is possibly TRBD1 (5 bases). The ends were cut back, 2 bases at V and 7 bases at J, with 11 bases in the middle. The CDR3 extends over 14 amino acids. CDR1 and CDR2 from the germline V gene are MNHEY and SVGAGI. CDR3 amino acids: CASSYRTTIEKLFF. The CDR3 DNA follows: TGTGCCAGCAGTTACCGGACAACCATTGAAAAACTGTTTTTT.

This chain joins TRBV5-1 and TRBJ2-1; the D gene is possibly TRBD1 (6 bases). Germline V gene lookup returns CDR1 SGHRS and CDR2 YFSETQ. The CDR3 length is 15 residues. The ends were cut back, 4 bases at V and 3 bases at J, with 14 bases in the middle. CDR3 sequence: CASSRGQNSYNEQFF. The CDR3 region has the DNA TGCGCCAGCAGCCGTGGACAGAATAGCTACAATGAGCAGTTCTTC.

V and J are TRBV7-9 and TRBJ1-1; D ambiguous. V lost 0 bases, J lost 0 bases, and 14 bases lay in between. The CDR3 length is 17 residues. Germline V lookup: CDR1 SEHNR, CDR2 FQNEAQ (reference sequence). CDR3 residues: CASSLAWGHDMNTEAFF. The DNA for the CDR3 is TGTGCCAGCAGCTTAGCGTGGGGTCACGACATGAACACTGAAGCTTTCTTT.

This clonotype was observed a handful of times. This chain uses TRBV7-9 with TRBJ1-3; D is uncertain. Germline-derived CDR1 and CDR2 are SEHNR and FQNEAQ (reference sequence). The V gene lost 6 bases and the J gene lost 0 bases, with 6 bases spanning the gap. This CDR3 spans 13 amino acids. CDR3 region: CASSRGSGNTIYF. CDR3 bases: TGTGCCAGCAGTAGAGGCTCTGGAAACACCATATATTTT.

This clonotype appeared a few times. The CDR3 here is CASSLGGGADEQFF. As DNA, the CDR3 is TGTGCCAGCAGTTTAGGCGGGGGGGCTGATGAGCAGTTCTTC. The genes are TRBV12-3 or TRBV12-4 and TRBJ2-1; the match to TRBD2 covers 9 bases. The junction had 3 bases not matched to a gene; V was cut back by 1 base and J by 8 bases. The CDR3 is made up of 14 amino acids.

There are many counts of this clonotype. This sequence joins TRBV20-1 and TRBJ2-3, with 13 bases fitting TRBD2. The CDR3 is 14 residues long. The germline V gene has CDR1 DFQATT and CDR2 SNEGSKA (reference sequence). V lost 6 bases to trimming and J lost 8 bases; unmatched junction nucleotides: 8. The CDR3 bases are TGCAGTGCGGAACTAGCGGGGGGGCCGGCTACGCAGTATTTT. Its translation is CSAELAGGPATQYF.